The source of this T cell receptor beta chain is a study of blood T cells in healthy people across ages. As to this clonotype: Its antigen is still unknown.

The authors ran a second PCR of about 7 to 11 cycles using a sample-barcoded 5' primer and a J-beta primer mix. A tag from a template-switch adaptor with 12 random nucleotides marked each cDNA molecule. CDR3-containing paired-end reads numbered at least 2.5 million in each sample. One entry per CDR3 protein, called by TCRdb with MiXCR from the 5' RACE reads. The sample includes about 680,000 distinct CDR3 sequences, 49% of them seen just once. V was trimmed by 0 bases and J by 3 bases, leaving 12 bases between them. The CDR3 totals 14 residues. Germline CDR1 reads DFQATT; CDR2 reads SNEGSKA (reference sequence). Study outcomes and limitations: The study found more naive CD4+ cells and higher diversity in long-lived than aged donors.

The V gene is TRBV20-1, the J gene TRBJ2-7; D not certain. Material for sequencing was blood. This receptor was taken from a woman aged 55-70 years in good health. In nucleotides, the CDR3 is TGCAGTGCTAGAGACCGATCTCGGAACTACGAGCAGTACTTC. Translating gives CSARDRSRNYEQYF.